This T cell receptor (beta chain) was documented in a study of blood T cell repertoires in COVID-19. Study-wide context: The study drew acute and convalescent COVID-19 samples from the United States, Italy and Spain. T cells, B-cell-depleted T cells, or PBMCs provided the cDNA or gDNA that served as material.

The CDR3 is made up of 15 amino acids. Trimming removed 6 bases at V and 5 bases at J, with 20 bases between. CDR1 MDHEN and CDR2 SYDVKM come from the germline V gene. Original processing notes: Reference gene primers were amplified, and this amplification served to estimate nucleated cell counts. Assay: immunoSEQ multiplex PCR; the TCRdb copy retains only in-frame clones and omits some. That table furnishes V, J and clone size, whereas the DNA furnished D and trimming. The table lists some 80,000 clones, approximately 79% of them singletons, with roughly 5.9% in the top ten. This rearrangement joins TRBV28 to TRBJ2-7; D is perhaps TRBD1 (6 bases). The receptor's source is a woman of 80 years or more with active or convalescent COVID-19. Sequenced material: peripheral blood. CDR3 loop: CASRTQGAGSHEQYF. The CDR3, as DNA: TGTGCCAGCAGGACACAGGGTGCTGGTTCTCACGAGCAGTACTTC.